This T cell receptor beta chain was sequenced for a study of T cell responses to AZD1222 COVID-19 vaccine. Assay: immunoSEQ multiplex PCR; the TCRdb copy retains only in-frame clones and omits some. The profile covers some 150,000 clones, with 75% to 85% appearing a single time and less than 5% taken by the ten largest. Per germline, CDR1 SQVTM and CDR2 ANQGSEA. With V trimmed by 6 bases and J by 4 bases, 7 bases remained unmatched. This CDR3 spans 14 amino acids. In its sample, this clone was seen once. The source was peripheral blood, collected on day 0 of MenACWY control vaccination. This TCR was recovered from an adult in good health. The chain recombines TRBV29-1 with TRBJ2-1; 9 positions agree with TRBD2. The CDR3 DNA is TGCAGCGTCCGTAGCGGGGGAGCTTACAATGAGCAGTTCTTC. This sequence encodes CSVRSGGAYNEQFF.